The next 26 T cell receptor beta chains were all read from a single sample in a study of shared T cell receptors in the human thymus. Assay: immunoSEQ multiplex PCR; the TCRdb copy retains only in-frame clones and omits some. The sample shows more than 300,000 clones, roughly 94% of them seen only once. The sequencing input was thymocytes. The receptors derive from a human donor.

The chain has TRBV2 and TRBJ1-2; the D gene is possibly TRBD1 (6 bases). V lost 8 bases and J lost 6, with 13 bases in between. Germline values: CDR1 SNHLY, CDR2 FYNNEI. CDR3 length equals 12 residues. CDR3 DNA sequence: TGTGCCAGCCCGGGGGCAAAAAATGGCTACACCTTC. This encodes CASPGAKNGYTF. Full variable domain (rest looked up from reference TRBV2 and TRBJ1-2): EPEVTQTPSHQVTQMGQEVILRCVPISNHLYFYWYRQILGQKVEFLVSFYNNEISEKSEIFDDQFSVERPDGSNFTLKIRSTKLEDSAMYFCASPGAKNGYTFGSGTRLTVV.

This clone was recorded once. CDR3 nucleotides: TGTGCCAGCAGCTTAGAGGAGACAGCCCAAGGCCTCACAGATACGCAGTATTTT. Its protein product is CASSLEETAQGLTDTQYF. This sequence joins TRBV7-9 and TRBJ2-3; TRBD1 might be the D (5 bases). Per the germline V gene, CDR1 is SEHNR and CDR2 is FQNEAQ (reference sequence). The CDR3 spans 18 residues. V lost 1 base to trimming and J lost 2 bases, with 19 bases between them.

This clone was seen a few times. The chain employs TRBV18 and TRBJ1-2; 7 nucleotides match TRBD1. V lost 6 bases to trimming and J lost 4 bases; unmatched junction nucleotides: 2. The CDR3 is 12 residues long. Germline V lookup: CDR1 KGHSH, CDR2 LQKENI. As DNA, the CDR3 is TGTGCCAGCTCCCGACAGGGCTATGGCTACACCTTC. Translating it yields CASSRQGYGYTF. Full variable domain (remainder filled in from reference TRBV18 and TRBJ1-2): NAGVMQNPRHLVRRRGQEARLRCSPMKGHSHVYWYRQLPEEGLKFMVYLQKENIIDESGMPKERFSAEFPKEGPSILRIQQVVRGDSAAYFCASSRQGYGYTFGSGTRLTVV.

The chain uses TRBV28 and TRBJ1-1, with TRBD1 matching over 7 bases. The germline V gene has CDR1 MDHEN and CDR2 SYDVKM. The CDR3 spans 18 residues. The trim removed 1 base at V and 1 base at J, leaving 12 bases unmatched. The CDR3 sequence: CASSLYEDRRRQNTEAFF. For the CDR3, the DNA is TGTGCCAGCAGTTTATATGAGGACAGGCGCCGGCAGAACACTGAAGCTTTCTTT.

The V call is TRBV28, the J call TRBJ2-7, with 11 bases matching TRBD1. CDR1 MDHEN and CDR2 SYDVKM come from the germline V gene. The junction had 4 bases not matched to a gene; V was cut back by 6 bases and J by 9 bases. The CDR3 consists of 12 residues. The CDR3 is CASRGQGDGQYF. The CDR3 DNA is TGTGCCAGCAGGGGACAGGGGGACGGGCAGTACTTC.

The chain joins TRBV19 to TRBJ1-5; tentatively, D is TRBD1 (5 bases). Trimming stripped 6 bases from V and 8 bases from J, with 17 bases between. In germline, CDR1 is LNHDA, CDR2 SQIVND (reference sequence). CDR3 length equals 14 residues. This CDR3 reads CASSKTRVGEPQHF. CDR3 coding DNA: TGTGCCAGTAGCAAGACCAGGGTAGGGGAGCCCCAGCATTTT.

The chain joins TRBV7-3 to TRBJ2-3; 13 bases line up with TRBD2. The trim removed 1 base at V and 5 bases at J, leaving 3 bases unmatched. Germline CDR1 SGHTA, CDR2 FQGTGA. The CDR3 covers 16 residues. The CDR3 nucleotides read TGTGCCAGCAGCTTAATACTAGCGGGAGGGGGAGATACGCAGTATTTT. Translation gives CASSLILAGGGDTQYF.

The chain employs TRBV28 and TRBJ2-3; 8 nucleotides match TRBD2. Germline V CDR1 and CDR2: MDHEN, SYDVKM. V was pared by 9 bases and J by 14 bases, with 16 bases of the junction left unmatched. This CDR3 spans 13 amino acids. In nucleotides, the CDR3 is TGTGCCAGTCACCCTGCCTCCGGGACTAGGACGTATTTT. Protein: CASHPASGTRTYF.

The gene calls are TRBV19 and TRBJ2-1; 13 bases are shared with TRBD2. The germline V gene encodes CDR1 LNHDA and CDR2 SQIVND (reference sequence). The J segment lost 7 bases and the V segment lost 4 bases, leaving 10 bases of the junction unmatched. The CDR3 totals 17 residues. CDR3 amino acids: CASSTPWTSGSWNEQFF. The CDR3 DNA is TGTGCCAGTAGTACCCCCTGGACTAGCGGGAGCTGGAATGAGCAGTTCTTC.

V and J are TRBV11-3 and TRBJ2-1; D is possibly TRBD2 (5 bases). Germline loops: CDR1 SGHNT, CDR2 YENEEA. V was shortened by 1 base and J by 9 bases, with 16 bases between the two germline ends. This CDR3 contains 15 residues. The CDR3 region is CASSLGPKLGFEQFF. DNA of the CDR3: TGTGCCAGCAGCTTAGGACCTAAACTAGGTTTTGAGCAGTTCTTC.

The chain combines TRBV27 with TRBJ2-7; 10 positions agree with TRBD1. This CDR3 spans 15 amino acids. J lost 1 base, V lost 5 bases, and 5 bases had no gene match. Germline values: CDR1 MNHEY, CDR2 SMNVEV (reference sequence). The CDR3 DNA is TGTGCCAGCAGTAAAAGGACAGGGGGGTCCTACGAGCAGTACTTC. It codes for CASSKRTGGSYEQYF.

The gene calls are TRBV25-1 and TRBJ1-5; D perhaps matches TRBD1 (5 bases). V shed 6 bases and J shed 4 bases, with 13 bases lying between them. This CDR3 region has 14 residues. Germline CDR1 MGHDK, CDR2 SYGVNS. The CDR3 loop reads CASRPGGGNQPQHF. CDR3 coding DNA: TGTGCCAGCAGGCCCGGGGGGGGGAATCAGCCCCAGCATTTT.

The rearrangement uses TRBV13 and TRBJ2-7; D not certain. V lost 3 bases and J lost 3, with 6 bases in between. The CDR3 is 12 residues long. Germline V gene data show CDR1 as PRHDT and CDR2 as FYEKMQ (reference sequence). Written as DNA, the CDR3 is TGTGCCAGCAGCTTTTTCAGCTACGAGCAGTACTTC. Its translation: CASSFFSYEQYF.

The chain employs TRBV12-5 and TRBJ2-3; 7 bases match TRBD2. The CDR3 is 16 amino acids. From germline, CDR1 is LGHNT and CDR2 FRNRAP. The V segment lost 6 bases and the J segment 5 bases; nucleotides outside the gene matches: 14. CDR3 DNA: TGTGCTAGTGGCGCTGCTAGCGGAGTGGGGCGAGATACGCAGTATTTT. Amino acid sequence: CASGAASGVGRDTQYF.

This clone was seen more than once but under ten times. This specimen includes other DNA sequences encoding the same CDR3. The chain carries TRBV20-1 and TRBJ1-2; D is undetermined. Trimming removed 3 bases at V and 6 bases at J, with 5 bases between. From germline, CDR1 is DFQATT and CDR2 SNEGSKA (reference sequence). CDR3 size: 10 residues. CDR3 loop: CSARVDGYTF. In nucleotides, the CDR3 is TGCAGTGCTAGGGTCGATGGCTACACCTTC.

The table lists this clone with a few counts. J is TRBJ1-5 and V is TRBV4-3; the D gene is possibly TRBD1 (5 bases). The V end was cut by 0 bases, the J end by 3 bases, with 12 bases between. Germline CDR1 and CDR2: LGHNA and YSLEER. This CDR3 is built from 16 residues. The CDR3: CASSQDIGAFNQPQHF. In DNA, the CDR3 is TGCGCCAGCAGCCAAGATATTGGGGCGTTCAATCAGCCCCAGCATTTT.

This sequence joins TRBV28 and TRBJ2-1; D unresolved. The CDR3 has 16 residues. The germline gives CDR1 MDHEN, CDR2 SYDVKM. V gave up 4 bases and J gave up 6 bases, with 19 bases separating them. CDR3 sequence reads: CASSSIVSPSRNEQFF. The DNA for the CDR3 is TGTGCCAGCAGTTCGATAGTTTCCCCGTCACGCAATGAGCAGTTCTTC.

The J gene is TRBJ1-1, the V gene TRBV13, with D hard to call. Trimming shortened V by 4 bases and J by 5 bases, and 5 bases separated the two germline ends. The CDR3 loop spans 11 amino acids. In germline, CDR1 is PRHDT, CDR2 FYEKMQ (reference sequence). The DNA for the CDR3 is TGTGCCAGCAGCTCTGGGACTGAAGCTTTCTTT. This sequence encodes CASSSGTEAFF.

The CDR3 protein is CASRGLAGDDNTGELFF. The CDR3 DNA follows: TGCGCCAGCAGGGGACTAGCGGGAGATGATAACACCGGGGAGCTGTTTTTT. This rearrangement joins TRBV5-1 to TRBJ2-2, with 14 bases that match TRBD2. CDR3 length equals 17 residues. Germline V gene sequence: CDR1 SGHRS, CDR2 YFSETQ. Trimming removed 5 bases from V and 2 bases from J; junction bases left unmatched: 5.

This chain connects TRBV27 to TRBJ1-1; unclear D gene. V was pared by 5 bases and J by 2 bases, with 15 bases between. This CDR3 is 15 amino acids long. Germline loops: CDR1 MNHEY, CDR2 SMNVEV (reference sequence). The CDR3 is CASSHDSTVNTEAFF. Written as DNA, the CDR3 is TGTGCCAGCAGTCACGATTCGACGGTAAACACTGAAGCTTTCTTT.

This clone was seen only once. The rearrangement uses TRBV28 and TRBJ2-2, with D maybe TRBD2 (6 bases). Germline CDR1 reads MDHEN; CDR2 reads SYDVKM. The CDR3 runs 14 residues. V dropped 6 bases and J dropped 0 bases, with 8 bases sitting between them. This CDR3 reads CASSGTANTGELFF. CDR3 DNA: TGTGCCAGCAGCGGGACTGCGAACACCGGGGAGCTGTTTTTT.

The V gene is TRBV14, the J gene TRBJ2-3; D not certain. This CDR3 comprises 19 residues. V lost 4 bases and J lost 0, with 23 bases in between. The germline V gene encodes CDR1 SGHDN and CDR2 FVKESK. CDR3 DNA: TGTGCCAGCAGCCCCGATGTTCTGGCTAGTCGGTCCAGCACAGATACGCAGTATTTT. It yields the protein CASSPDVLASRSSTDTQYF.

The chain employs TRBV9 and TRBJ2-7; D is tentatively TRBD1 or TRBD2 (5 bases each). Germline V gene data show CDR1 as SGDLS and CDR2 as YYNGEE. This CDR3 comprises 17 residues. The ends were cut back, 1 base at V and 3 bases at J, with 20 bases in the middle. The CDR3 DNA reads TGTGCCAGCAGCGTATACCCCAGAGGGGTTGGGTACTACGAGCAGTACTTC. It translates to CASSVYPRGVGYYEQYF. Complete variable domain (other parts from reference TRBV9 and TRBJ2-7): DSGVTQTPKHLITATGQRVTLRCSPRSGDLSVYWYQQSLDQGLQFLIQYYNGEERAKGNILERFSAQQFPDLHSELNLSSLELGDSALYFCASSVYPRGVGYYEQYFGPGTRLTVT.

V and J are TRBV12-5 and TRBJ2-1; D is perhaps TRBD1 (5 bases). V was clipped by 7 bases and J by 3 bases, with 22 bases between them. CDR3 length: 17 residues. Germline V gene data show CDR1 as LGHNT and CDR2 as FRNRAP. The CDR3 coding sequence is TGTGCTAGTGCCGATAACCAGGGAATGCAAAACTACAATGAGCAGTTCTTC. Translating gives CASADNQGMQNYNEQFF.

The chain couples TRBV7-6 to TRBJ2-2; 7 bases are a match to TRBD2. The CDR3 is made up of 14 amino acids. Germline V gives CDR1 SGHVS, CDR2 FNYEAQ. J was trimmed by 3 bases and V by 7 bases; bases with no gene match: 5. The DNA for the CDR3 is TGTGCCAGCACTACCAGCGGGGACACCGGGGAGCTGTTTTTT. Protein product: CASTTSGDTGELFF.

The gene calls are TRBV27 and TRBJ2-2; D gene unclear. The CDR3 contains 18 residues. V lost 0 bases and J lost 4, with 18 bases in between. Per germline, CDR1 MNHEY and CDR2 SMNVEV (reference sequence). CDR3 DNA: TGTGCCAGCAGTTTATCAGTCGTCCAGGTCTTGGGCACCGGGGAGCTGTTTTTT. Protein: CASSLSVVQVLGTGELFF.